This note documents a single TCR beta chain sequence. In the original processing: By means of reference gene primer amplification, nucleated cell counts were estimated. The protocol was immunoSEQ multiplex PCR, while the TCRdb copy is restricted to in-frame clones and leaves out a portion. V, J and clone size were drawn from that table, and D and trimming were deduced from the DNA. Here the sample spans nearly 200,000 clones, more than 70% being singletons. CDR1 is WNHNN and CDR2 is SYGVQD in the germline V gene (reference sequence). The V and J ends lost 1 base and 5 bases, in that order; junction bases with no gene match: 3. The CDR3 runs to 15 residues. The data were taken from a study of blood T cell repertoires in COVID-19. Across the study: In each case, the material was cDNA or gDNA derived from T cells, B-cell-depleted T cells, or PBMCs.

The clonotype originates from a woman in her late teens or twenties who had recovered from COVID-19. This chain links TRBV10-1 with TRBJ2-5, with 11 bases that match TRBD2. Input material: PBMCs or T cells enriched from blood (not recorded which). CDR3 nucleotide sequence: TGCGCCAGCAGTGAGTTTAGCGGGGGGGTTGAGACCCAGTACTTC. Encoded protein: CASSEFSGGVETQYF.